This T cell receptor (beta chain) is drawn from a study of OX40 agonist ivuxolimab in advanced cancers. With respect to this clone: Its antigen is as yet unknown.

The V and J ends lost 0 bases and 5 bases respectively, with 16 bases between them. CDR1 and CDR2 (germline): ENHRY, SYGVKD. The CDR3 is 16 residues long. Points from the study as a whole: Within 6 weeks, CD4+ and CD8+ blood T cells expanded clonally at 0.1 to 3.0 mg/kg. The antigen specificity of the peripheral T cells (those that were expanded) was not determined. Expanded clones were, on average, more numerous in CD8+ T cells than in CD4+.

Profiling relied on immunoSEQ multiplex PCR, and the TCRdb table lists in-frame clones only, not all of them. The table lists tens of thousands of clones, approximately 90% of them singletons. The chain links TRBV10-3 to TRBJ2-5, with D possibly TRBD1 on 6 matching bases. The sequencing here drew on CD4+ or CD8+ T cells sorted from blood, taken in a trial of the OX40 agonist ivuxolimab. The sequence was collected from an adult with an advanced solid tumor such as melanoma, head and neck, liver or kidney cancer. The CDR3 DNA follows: TGTGCCATCAGTGAGTCGATACAGGGCTTTGGGGAGACCCAGTACTTC. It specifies CAISESIQGFGETQYF.